This T cell receptor beta chain emerged from a study of shared clonotypes between healthy human individuals. Clones were sequenced by immunoSEQ multiplex PCR, and TCRdb holds only the in-frame ones, with some missing. The sample contains over a million clones, 98% of which appear only once. Unmatched junction bases numbered 5, after V lost 6 bases and J lost 3 bases. The CDR3 length is 14 residues. Germline values: CDR1 WSHSY, CDR2 SAAADI. Findings of the study overall: Large sequencing depth failed to make sorted-subset sequencing complete, rarefaction showed.

In regard to this clone: Antigen specificity is unknown.

Sequenced input: naive CD4+ T cells sorted from blood. Sample subset: CD45RA+ positively selected. The chain couples TRBV10-2 to TRBJ2-4; 7 bases match TRBD1. This sequence was found in a man younger than 40 in good health. The CDR3 sequence: CASRVGGLKNIQYF. DNA of the CDR3: TGCGCCAGCAGGGTAGGGGGCCTCAAAAACATTCAGTACTTC.